This T cell receptor (beta chain) was identified during a study of blood T cell repertoires in COVID-19. Study as a whole: Spain, Italy and the United States supplied samples that represented acute and convalescent COVID-19. T cells, B-cell-depleted T cells, or PBMCs provided the cDNA or gDNA that served as material.

Methods used by the authors: Reference gene primer amplification gave nucleated cell count estimates. Produced via immunoSEQ multiplex PCR; TCRdb's table is partial and in-frame only. V, J and clone size derive from that table, while D and trimming were established from the DNA sequence. Here the sample spans about 190,000 clones, around 86% being singletons. Germline V gives CDR1 MNHEY, CDR2 SVGAGI. The V end was cut by 6 bases, the J end by 3 bases, with 14 bases between. The CDR3 has 14 residues. The specimen was peripheral blood. This clonotype was obtained from a man in his forties or fifties with acute or convalescent COVID-19. V and J are TRBV6-5 and TRBJ1-1; no firm D call. The CDR3 loop is CASRKAGLYTEAFF. The CDR3 DNA reads TGTGCCAGCAGAAAGGCGGGGTTGTACACTGAAGCTTTCTTT.